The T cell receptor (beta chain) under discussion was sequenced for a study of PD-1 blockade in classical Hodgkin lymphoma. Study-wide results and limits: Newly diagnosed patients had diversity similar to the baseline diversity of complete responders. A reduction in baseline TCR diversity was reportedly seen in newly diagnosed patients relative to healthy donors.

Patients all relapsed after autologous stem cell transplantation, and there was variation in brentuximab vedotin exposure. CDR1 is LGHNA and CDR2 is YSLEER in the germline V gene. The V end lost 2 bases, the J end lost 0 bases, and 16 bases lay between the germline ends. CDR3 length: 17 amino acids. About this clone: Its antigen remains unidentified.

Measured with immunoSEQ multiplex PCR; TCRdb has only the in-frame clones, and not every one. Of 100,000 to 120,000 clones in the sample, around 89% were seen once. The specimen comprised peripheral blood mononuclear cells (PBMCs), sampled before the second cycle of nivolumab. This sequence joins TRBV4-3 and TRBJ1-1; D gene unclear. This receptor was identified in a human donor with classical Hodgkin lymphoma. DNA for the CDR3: TGCGCCAGCAGCCAAAGCTACACAGTAGGTGTGAACACTGAAGCTTTCTTT. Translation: CASSQSYTVGVNTEAFF.